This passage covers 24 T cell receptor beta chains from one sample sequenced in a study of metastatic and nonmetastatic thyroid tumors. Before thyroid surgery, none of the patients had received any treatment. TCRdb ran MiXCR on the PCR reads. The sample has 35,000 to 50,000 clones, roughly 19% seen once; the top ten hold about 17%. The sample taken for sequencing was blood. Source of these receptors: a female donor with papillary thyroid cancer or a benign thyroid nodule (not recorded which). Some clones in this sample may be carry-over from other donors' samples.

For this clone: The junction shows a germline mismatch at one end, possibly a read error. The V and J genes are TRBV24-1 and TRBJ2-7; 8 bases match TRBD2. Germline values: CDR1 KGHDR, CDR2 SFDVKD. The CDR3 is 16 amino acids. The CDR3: CATSDSMSGSGYEQYF. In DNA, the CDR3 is TGTGCCACCAGTGACAGCATGAGCGGGAGCGGCTACGAGCAGTATTTC.

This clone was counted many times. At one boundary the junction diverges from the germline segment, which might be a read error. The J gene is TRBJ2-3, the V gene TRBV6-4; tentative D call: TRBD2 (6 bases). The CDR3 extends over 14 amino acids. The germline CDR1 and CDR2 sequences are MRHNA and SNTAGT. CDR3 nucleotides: TGTGCCCGCAGTGCCAGCGGGAGCACAGATACGCAGTATTTT. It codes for CARSASGSTDTQYF.

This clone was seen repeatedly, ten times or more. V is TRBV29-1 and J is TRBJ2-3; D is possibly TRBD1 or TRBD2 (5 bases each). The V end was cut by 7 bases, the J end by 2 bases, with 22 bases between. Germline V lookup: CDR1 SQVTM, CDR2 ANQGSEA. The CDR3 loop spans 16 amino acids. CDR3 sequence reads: CSGVARDQRSTDTQYF. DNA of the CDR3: TGCAGCGGTGTAGCCAGGGACCAGCGTTCCACAGATACGCAGTATTTT.

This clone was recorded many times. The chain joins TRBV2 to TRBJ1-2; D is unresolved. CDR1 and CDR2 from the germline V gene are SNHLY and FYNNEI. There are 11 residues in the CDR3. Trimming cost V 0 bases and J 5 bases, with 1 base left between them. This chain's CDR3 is CASSEAYGYTF. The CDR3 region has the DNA TGTGCCAGCAGTGAAGCGTATGGCTACACCTTC.

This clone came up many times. The CDR3 DNA follows: TGCGCCAGCAGTGATGGGCAGTACGAGCAGTACTTC. It encodes CASSDGQYEQYF. The chain joins TRBV10-2 to TRBJ2-7; D gene ambiguous. The germline CDR1 and CDR2 sequences are WSHSY and SAAADI. V was trimmed by 3 bases and J by 4 bases, leaving 7 bases between them. The CDR3 has 12 amino acids.

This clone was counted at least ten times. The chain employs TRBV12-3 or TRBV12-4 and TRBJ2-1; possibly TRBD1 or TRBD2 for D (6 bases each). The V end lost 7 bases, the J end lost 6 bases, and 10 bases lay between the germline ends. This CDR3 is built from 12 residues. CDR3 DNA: TGTGCCAGCAAACAGGGAGGCAATGAGCAGTTCTTC. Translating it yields CASKQGGNEQFF.

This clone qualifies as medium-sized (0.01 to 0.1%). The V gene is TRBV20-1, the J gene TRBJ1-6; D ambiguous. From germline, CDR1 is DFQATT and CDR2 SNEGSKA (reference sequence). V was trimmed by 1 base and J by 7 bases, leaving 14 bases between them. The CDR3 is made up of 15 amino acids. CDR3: CSARGARWANSPLHF. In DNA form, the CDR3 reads TGCAGTGCTAGAGGAGCTCGATGGGCAAATTCACCCCTCCACTTT.

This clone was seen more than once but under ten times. The CDR3: CASGLSLRVSGITDEQFF. Written as DNA, the CDR3 is TGTGCTAGTGGTTTGTCACTAAGAGTTAGCGGGATAACCGATGAGCAGTTCTTC. The chain has TRBV12-5 and TRBJ2-1, with TRBD2 identical over 8 bases. Losses at the gene ends were 2 bases for V and 8 bases for J; bases not matched to a gene: 17. Germline V gives CDR1 LGHNT, CDR2 FRNRAP. This CDR3 has 18 residues.

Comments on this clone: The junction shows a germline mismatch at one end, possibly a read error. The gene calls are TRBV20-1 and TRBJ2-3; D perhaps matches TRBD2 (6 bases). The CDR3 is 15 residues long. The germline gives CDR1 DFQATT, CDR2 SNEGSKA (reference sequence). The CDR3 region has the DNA TGCAGTGCTACCGACGGGACTTCCTTCACATATACGCAGTATTTT. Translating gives CSATDGTSFTYTQYF.

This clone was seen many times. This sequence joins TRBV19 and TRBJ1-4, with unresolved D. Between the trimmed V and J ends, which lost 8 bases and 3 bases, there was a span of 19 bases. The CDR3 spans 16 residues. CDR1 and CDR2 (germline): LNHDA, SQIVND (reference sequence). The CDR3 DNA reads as TGTGCCAGTTTATTTCCGGGAAAGGGATCTAATGAAAAACTGTTTTTT. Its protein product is CASLFPGKGSNEKLFF. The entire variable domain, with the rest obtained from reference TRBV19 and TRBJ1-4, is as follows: DGGITQSPKYLFRKEGQNVTLSCEQNLNHDAMYWYRQDPGQGLRLIYYSQIVNDFQKGDIAEGYSVSREKKESFPLTVTSAQKNPTAFYLCASLFPGKGSNEKLFFGSGTQLSVL.

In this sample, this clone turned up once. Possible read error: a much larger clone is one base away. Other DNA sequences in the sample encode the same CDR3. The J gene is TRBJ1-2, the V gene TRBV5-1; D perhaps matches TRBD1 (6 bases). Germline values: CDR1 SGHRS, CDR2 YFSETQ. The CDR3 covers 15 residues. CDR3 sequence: CASSLEWGGQAGYTF. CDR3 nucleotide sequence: TGCGCCAGCAGCTTGGAGTGGGGGGGCCAAGCAGGCTACACCTTT.

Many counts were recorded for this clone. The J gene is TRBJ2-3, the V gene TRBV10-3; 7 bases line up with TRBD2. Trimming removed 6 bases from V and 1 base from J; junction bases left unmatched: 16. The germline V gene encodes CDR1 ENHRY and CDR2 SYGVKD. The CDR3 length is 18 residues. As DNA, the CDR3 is TGTGCCATCAGAGGGGTCGGCGAGCGGGATAGGCGCACAGATACGCAGTATTTT. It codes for CAIRGVGERDRRTDTQYF.

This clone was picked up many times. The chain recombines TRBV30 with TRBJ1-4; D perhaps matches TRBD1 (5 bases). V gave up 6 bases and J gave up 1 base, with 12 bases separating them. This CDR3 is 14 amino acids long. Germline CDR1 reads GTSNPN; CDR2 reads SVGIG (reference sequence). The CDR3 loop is CACPGGVTNEKLFF. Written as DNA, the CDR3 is TGTGCCTGCCCGGGGGGGGTAACTAATGAAAAACTGTTTTTT. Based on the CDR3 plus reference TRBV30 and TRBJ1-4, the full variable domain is SQTIHQWPATLVQPVGSPLSLECTVEGTSNPNLYWYRQAAGRGLQLLFYSVGIGQISSEVPQNLSASRPQDRQFILSSKKLLLSDSGFYLCACPGGVTNEKLFFGSGTQLSVL.

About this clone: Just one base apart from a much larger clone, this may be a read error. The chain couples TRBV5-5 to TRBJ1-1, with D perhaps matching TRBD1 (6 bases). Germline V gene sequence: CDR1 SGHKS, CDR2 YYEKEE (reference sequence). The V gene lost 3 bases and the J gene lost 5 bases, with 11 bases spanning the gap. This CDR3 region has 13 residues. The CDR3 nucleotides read TGTGCCAGCAGCTGGGGGCGGGATACTGAAGCTTTCTTT. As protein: CASSWGRDTEAFF.

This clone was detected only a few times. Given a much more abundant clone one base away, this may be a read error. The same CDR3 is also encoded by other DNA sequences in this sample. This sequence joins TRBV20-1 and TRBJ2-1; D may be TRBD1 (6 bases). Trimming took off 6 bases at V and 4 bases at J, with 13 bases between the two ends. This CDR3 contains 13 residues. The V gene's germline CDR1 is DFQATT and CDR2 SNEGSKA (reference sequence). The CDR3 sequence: CSARPTGYNEQFF. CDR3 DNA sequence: TGCAGTGCCAGGCCCACAGGGTACAATGAGCAGTTCTTC.

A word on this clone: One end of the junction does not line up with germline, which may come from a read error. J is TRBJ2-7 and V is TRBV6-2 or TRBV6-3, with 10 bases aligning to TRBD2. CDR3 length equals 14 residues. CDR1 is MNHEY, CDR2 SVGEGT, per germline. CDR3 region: CASSLAGDPYDQYF. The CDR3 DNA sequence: TGTGCCAGCAGTCTAGCGGGAGATCCGTACGATCAGTACTTC.

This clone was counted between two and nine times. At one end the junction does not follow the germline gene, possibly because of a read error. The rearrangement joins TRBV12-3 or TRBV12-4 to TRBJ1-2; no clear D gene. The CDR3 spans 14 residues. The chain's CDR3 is CASTSDSSLGNYTF. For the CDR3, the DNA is TGTGCCAGCACCTCAGACTCGAGCCTGGGTAACTACACCTTT.

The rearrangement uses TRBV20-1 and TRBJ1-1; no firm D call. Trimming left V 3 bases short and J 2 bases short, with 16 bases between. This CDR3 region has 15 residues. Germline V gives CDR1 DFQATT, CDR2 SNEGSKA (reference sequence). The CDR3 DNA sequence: TGCAGTGCTAGGACCCTGGACGGATTAAACACTGAAGCTTTCTTT. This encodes CSARTLDGLNTEAFF.

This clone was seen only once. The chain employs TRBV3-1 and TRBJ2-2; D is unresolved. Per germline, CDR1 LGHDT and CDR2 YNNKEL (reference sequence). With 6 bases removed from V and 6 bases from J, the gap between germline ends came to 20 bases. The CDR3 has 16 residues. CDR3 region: CASSLNGFLLAGELFF. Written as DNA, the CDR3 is TGTGCCAGCAGTCTAAATGGGTTTCTGTTAGCCGGGGAGCTGTTTTTT. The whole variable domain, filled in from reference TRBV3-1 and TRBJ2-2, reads DTAVSQTPKYLVTQMGNDKSIKCEQNLGHDTMYWYKQDSKKFLKIMFSYNNKELIINETVPNRFSPKSPDKAHLNLHINSLELGDSAVYFCASSLNGFLLAGELFFGEGSRLTVL.

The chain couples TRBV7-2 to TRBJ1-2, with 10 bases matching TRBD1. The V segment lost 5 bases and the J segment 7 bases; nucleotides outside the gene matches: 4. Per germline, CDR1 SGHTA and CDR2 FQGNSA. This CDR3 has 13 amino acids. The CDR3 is CASSRQGASGYTF. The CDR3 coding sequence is TGTGCCAGCAGCCGACAGGGGGCGAGTGGCTACACCTTC.

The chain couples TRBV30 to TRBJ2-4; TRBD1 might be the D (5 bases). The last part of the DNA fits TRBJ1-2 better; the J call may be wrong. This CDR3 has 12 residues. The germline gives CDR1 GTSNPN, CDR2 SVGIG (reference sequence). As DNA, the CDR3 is TGTGCCTGGAGTCCCAGGGCCGGGGGCTACACCTTC. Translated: CAWSPRAGGYTF.

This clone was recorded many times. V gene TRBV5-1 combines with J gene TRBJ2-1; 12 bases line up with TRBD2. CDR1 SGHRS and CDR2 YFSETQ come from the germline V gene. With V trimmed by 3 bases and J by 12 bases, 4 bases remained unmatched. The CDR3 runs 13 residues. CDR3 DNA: TGCGCCAGCAGCTCTCCTAGCGGGAGGGGGCAGTTCTTC. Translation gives CASSSPSGRGQFF.

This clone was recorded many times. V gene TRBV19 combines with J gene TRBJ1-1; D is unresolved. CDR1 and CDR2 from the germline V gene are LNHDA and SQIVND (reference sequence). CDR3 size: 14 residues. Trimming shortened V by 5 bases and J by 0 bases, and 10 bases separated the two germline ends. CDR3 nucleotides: TGTGCCAGTAGTTCGGGCCCTATGAACACTGAAGCTTTCTTT. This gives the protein CASSSGPMNTEAFF.

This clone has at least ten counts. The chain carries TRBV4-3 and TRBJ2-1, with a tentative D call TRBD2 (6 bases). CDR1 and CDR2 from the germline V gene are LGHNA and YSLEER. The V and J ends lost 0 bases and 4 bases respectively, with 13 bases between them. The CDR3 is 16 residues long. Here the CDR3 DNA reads TGCGCCAGCAGCCAAGATTGGGAGGCCTTGTACAATGAGCAGTTCTTC. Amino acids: CASSQDWEALYNEQFF.